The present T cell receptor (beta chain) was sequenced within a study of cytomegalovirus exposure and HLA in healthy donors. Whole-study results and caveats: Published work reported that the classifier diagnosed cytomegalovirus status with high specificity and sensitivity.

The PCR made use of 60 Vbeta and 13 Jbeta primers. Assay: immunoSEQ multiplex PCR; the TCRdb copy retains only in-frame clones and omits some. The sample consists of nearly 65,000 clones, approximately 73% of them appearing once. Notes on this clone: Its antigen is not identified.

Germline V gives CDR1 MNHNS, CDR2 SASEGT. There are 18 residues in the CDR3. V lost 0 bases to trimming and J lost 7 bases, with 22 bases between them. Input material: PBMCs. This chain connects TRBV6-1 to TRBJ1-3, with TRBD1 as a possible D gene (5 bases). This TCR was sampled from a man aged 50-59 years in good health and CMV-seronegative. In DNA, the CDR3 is TGTGCCAGCAGTGAAGCTGTCTGGGGACTAGGTATTGAGAACACCATATATTTT. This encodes CASSEAVWGLGIENTIYF.